The 31 T cell receptor beta chains below come from one sample, sequenced in a study of T-cell reconstitution after alpha-beta-depleted transplantation in children. Unique molecular identifiers featured in how the TCRbeta library was prepared. TCRdb re-analysed the PCR reads in MiXCR, keeping a single row per CDR3 protein. The table lists 280,000 or so distinct CDR3 sequences, 11% of them singletons, with less than 25% in the top ten. Sequencing was performed on peripheral blood, taken 180 days after TCRalphabeta/CD19-depleted stem cell transplant. Receptor source: a male patient between 2 and 15 years old who had a stem cell transplant for chronic granulomatous disease, so the T cells may come from the graft donor.

The table lists this clonotype with many counts. The J gene is TRBJ2-1, the V gene TRBV5-5, with a possible D match to TRBD1 (6 bases). Germline CDR1 is SGHKS and CDR2 is YYEKEE (reference sequence). Trimming left V 2 bases short and J 9 bases short, with 18 bases between. The CDR3 runs 15 residues. The CDR3 DNA reads TGTGCCAGCAGCTTAGGAGACTCGACAGGAATTGAGCAGTTCTTC. Translation: CASSLGDSTGIEQFF.

This clonotype was counted ten times or more. The chain links TRBV12-3 or TRBV12-4 to TRBJ2-7; no definite D call. The CDR3 has 16 amino acids. V was cut by 4 bases and J by 0 bases, with 16 bases left in between. For the CDR3, the DNA is TGTGCCAGCAGTTCATCAGGTCTAAGGAGCTCCTACGAGCAGTACTTC. Amino acids: CASSSSGLRSSYEQYF.

This clonotype was recorded many times. The CDR3: CASSSRRGPTGEQYF. CDR3 coding DNA: TGTGCCAGCAGCTCTAGGAGGGGCCCAACGGGTGAGCAGTACTTC. This rearrangement joins TRBV6-2 or TRBV6-3 to TRBJ2-7, with D tentatively TRBD2 (6 bases). CDR1 and CDR2 from the germline V gene are MNHEY and SVGEGT. The germline V and J ends were trimmed by 6 bases and 7 bases, with 22 bases remaining between them. The CDR3 consists of 15 residues.

Many counts were recorded for this clonotype. The V call is TRBV9, the J call TRBJ2-3; D assignment may be TRBD1 or TRBD2 (5 bases each). CDR3 length equals 15 residues. Germline V gives CDR1 SGDLS, CDR2 YYNGEE. The V and J ends lost 0 bases and 4 bases respectively, with 12 bases between them. The CDR3 reads CASSVGGKSADTQYF. CDR3 DNA sequence: TGTGCCAGCAGCGTAGGGGGGAAGTCAGCAGATACGCAGTATTTT.

This clonotype has ten or more counts. The V call is TRBV7-2, the J call TRBJ2-5; maybe TRBD1 (6 bases). Germline-derived CDR1 and CDR2 are SGHTA and FQGNSA. V was cut by 0 bases and J by 5 bases, with 10 bases left in between. The CDR3 runs 14 residues. The CDR3 DNA sequence: TGTGCCAGCAGCTTAGCGGGGGCCGGTGAGACCCAGTACTTC. It encodes CASSLAGAGETQYF. The complete variable domain, with remaining parts taken from reference TRBV7-2 and TRBJ2-5, reads GAGVSQSPSNKVTEKGKDVELRCDPISGHTALYWYRQSLGQGLEFLIYFQGNSAPDKSGLPSDRFSAERTGGSVSTLTIQRTQQEDSAVYLCASSLAGAGETQYFGPGTRLLVL.

A note on this clonotype: This may come from a read error, since a much larger clone is one base off. This chain links TRBV7-2 with TRBJ2-7, with D possibly TRBD2 on 6 matching bases. The ends were cut back, 1 base at V and 2 bases at J, with 12 bases in the middle. Germline V lookup: CDR1 SGHTA, CDR2 FQGNSA. CDR3 length: 15 amino acids. CDR3 protein: CASSLEVLATYEQYF. DNA for the CDR3: TGTGCCAGCAGCTTAGAGGTACTAGCAACCTACGAGCAGTACTTC.

This clonotype was seen many times. The V gene is TRBV28, the J gene TRBJ2-2; D is unresolved. Germline CDR1 MDHEN, CDR2 SYDVKM. The CDR3 covers 15 residues. The V end was cut by 10 bases, the J end by 1 base, with 16 bases between. The DNA of the CDR3 is TGTGCCATTCCTGGTGGTATGGGGAACACCGGGGAGCTGTTTTTT. Its translation is CAIPGGMGNTGELFF. Full variable domain (outside the CDR3, taken from reference TRBV28 and TRBJ2-2): DVKVTQSSRYLVKRTGEKVFLECVQDMDHENMFWYRQDPGLGLRLIYFSYDVKMKEKGDIPEGYSVSREKKERFSLILESASTNQTSMYLCAIPGGMGNTGELFFGEGSRLTVL.

The chain links TRBV5-4 to TRBJ2-3; D call uncertain. The CDR3 sequence is 15 residues long. Looked up from germline, CDR1 is SGHNT and CDR2 is YYREEE (reference sequence). V was shortened by 4 bases and J by 2 bases, with 14 bases between the two germline ends. The CDR3: CASSKNQDSTDTQYF. The CDR3 nucleotides are TGTGCCAGCAGCAAAAATCAGGATTCCACAGATACGCAGTATTTT.

This clonotype was detected ten times or more. The chain recombines TRBV15 with TRBJ2-4; D is perhaps TRBD2 (6 bases). V shed 0 bases and J shed 0 bases, with 9 bases lying between them. The CDR3 loop spans 16 amino acids. From germline, CDR1 is LNHNV and CDR2 YYDKDF (reference sequence). CDR3 residues: CATSREAGLAKNIQYF. CDR3 bases: TGTGCCACCAGCAGAGAGGCGGGGCTAGCCAAAAACATTCAGTACTTC.

Many counts were recorded for this clonotype. This chain joins TRBV20-1 and TRBJ2-5; TRBD2 might be the D (6 bases). The CDR3 is made up of 16 amino acids. The germline CDR1 and CDR2 sequences are DFQATT and SNEGSKA (reference sequence). Trimming pared 3 bases from V and 4 bases from J, leaving 21 bases between. CDR3 DNA: TGCAGTGCTAGGTCCAGCGGGTTGAGTTTTGGAGAGACCCAGTACTTC. Translating it yields CSARSSGLSFGETQYF.

This clonotype was observed many times. CDR3 sequence: CASGLPLNEQFF. The CDR3 DNA follows: TGTGCCAGTGGTCTTCCTCTCAATGAGCAGTTCTTC. V is TRBV2 and J is TRBJ2-1; D is unresolved. The CDR3 is 12 residues long. Germline V gene data show CDR1 as SNHLY and CDR2 as FYNNEI. Trimming left V 9 bases short and J 6 bases short, with 12 bases between.

There are many counts of this clonotype. The chain joins TRBV7-8 to TRBJ2-1; D is unresolved. The CDR3 spans 14 residues. The germline V gene encodes CDR1 SGHVS and CDR2 FQNEAQ. The V and J ends lost 2 bases and 7 bases respectively, with 12 bases between them. The CDR3 region has the DNA TGTGCCAGCAGCTTAATGGGCTGGAATAATGAGCAGTTCTTC. Its protein product is CASSLMGWNNEQFF.

This clonotype was detected many times. This sequence joins TRBV20-1 and TRBJ2-3, with TRBD2 identical over 8 bases. This CDR3 has 16 amino acids. Germline lookup yields CDR1 DFQATT and CDR2 SNEGSKA (reference sequence). V was pared by 0 bases and J by 4 bases, with 9 bases of the junction left unmatched. CDR3 residues: CSARDQKREFPDTQYF. The CDR3 coding sequence is TGCAGTGCTAGAGATCAGAAGCGGGAGTTCCCAGATACGCAGTATTTT.

This clonotype was counted ten times or more. V is TRBV7-6 and J is TRBJ2-1, with 14 bases aligning to TRBD2. Trimming removed 1 base from V and 10 bases from J; junction bases left unmatched: 12. This CDR3 region has 18 residues. The germline V gene has CDR1 SGHVS and CDR2 FNYEAQ. The CDR3 here is CASSLEALGGLAGDEQFF. The CDR3 DNA follows: TGTGCCAGCAGCTTAGAGGCTTTAGGGGGACTAGCGGGAGACGAGCAGTTCTTC.

This clonotype was seen ten or more times. V gene TRBV7-9 combines with J gene TRBJ1-4, with TRBD1 matching 8 bases. The V gene's germline CDR1 is SEHNR and CDR2 FQNEAQ (reference sequence). Germline trimming cut 4 bases from V and 3 bases from J; bases unmatched to any gene: 7. The CDR3 consists of 16 residues. CDR3 coding DNA: TGTGCCAGCAGCTCGACAGGGGCGGTTGCTAATGAAAAACTGTTTTTT. It codes for CASSSTGAVANEKLFF. Supplemented by reference TRBV7-9 and TRBJ1-4, the full variable domain reads DTGVSQNPRHKITKRGQNVTFRCDPISEHNRLYWYRQTLGQGPEFLTYFQNEAQLEKSRLLSDRFSAERPKGSFSTLEIQRTEQGDSAMYLCASSSTGAVANEKLFFGSGTQLSVL.

This clonotype was seen repeatedly, ten times or more. The chain recombines TRBV6-5 with TRBJ2-1; a weak D match, TRBD2 (5 bases). With 5 bases removed from V and 0 bases from J, the gap between germline ends came to 14 bases. Germline V gives CDR1 MNHEY, CDR2 SVGAGI. The CDR3 extends over 16 amino acids. This chain's CDR3 is CASSPLREPSYNEQFF. CDR3 nucleotide sequence: TGTGCCAGCAGTCCGTTGAGGGAGCCCTCCTACAATGAGCAGTTCTTC.

At least ten counts were recorded for this clonotype. The chain joins TRBV20-1 to TRBJ1-1; perhaps TRBD1 as D (5 bases). V was pared by 3 bases and J by 11 bases, with 13 bases between. Germline V gene lookup returns CDR1 DFQATT and CDR2 SNEGSKA (reference sequence). CDR3 length equals 11 residues. CDR3 protein: CSASPGVVAFF. CDR3 DNA sequence: TGCAGTGCTAGTCCGGGGGTTGTGGCTTTCTTT.

This clonotype was counted ten times or more. V usage is TRBV21-1 and J usage is TRBJ2-1; the table assigns TRBD2, which was not confirmed against the DNA. TRBV21-1 is a pseudogene locus. This CDR3 has 17 amino acids. CDR3 DNA: TGTGCCAGCAGCAGCTACACTAGCGGGGCCTCCTACAATGAGCAGTTCTTC. It translates to CASSSYTSGASYNEQFF.

This sequence joins TRBV2 and TRBJ2-1; maybe TRBD2 (5 bases). The V end was cut by 4 bases, the J end by 5 bases, with 9 bases between. CDR1 SNHLY and CDR2 FYNNEI come from the germline V gene. The CDR3 is 13 residues long. In DNA, the CDR3 is TGTGCCAGCAGTGTTGGAGGTAACAATGAGCAGTTCTTC. Protein product: CASSVGGNNEQFF. Variable domain in full (rest from reference TRBV2 and TRBJ2-1): EPEVTQTPSHQVTQMGQEVILRCVPISNHLYFYWYRQILGQKVEFLVSFYNNEISEKSEIFDDQFSVERPDGSNFTLKIRSTKLEDSAMYFCASSVGGNNEQFFGPGTRLTVL.

Worth noting for this clonotype: This may be a read error, as it is one base from a much larger clone. This rearrangement joins TRBV12-3 or TRBV12-4 to TRBJ2-1, with TRBD2 identical over 7 bases. The CDR3 has 15 residues. V lost 2 bases to trimming and J lost 11 bases; unmatched junction nucleotides: 12. The CDR3 region has the DNA TGTGCCAGCAGTTTATTCCGCGGGGAGGGGAATAAGCAGTTCTTC. It translates to CASSLFRGEGNKQFF.

In its sample, this clonotype was seen many times. This chain uses TRBV7-6 with TRBJ2-1, with 8 bases aligning to TRBD2. The CDR3 runs to 16 residues. Germline lookup yields CDR1 SGHVS and CDR2 FNYEAQ. The trim removed 0 bases at V and 6 bases at J, leaving 7 bases unmatched. The CDR3 is CASSLAWRGAGNEQFF. As DNA, the CDR3 is TGTGCCAGCAGCTTAGCGTGGCGGGGGGCGGGCAATGAGCAGTTCTTC.

This clonotype was seen ten or more times. The chain links TRBV10-3 to TRBJ2-7; possibly TRBD1 for D (6 bases). CDR1 is ENHRY and CDR2 is SYGVKD in the germline V gene. The V and J ends lost 0 bases and 0 bases respectively, with 12 bases between them. The CDR3 totals 16 residues. This chain's CDR3 is CAISESRGFNSYEQYF. In DNA, the CDR3 is TGTGCCATCAGTGAGTCGAGGGGGTTTAACTCCTACGAGCAGTACTTC.

In regard to this clonotype: With a much larger clone just one base away, this may be a read error. The rearrangement uses TRBV2 and TRBJ1-5; no definite D call. Germline V gene lookup returns CDR1 SNHLY and CDR2 FYNNEI. Deletions cut 7 bases from V and 3 bases from J, with 10 bases between. This CDR3 has 13 amino acids. The CDR3 DNA sequence: TGTGCCAGCAACCCCGAGCTCAATCAGCCCCAGCATTTT. Its protein product is CASNPELNQPQHF.

This clonotype was recorded many times. This chain uses TRBV9 with TRBJ2-1; D might be TRBD2 (6 bases). Per germline, CDR1 SGDLS and CDR2 YYNGEE. The CDR3 contains 18 residues. V lost 6 bases and J 5 bases, leaving 27 bases between the germline ends. The DNA for the CDR3 is TGTGCCAGCAAAAGCATCGGGGGAATCCCCCCCCCGAACAATGAGCAGTTCTTC. Translation gives CASKSIGGIPPPNNEQFF.

This clonotype was found a few times. At one end, the junction sequence differs from germline, possibly due to a read error. The V call is TRBV20-1, the J call TRBJ2-7; TRBD2 agrees at 8 bases. Germline lookup yields CDR1 DFQATT and CDR2 SNEGSKA (reference sequence). The CDR3 totals 11 residues. The CDR3 bases are TGCAGTGCTAGGGTGCGGGGGGCAGATAGCTTC. It translates to CSARVRGADSF.

V gene TRBV19 combines with J gene TRBJ2-2, with 7 bases fitting TRBD2. CDR1 LNHDA and CDR2 SQIVND come from the germline V gene (reference sequence). J was trimmed by 5 bases and V by 5 bases; bases with no gene match: 8. The CDR3 length is 15 residues. The CDR3 DNA reads as TGTGCCAGTAGTTCCCCGGGACTAAAAACCGGGGAGCTGTTTTTT. Translation: CASSSPGLKTGELFF. The full variable domain, its missing parts supplied by reference TRBV19 and TRBJ2-2, is DGGITQSPKYLFRKEGQNVTLSCEQNLNHDAMYWYRQDPGQGLRLIYYSQIVNDFQKGDIAEGYSVSREKKESFPLTVTSAQKNPTAFYLCASSSPGLKTGELFFGEGSRLTVL.

This clonotype was recorded many times. The V gene is TRBV12-3 or TRBV12-4, the J gene TRBJ2-1; D not resolved. V gave up 6 bases and J gave up 6 bases, with 9 bases separating them. CDR3 size: 12 residues. The CDR3 protein is CASRLGGNEQFF. CDR3 DNA sequence: TGTGCCAGCAGATTGGGCGGCAATGAGCAGTTCTTC.

This clonotype was counted a single time. The rearrangement uses TRBV5-4 and TRBJ2-3; TRBD1 is a possible D gene (6 bases). The germline CDR1 and CDR2 sequences are SGHNT and YYREEE (reference sequence). This CDR3 is 14 amino acids long. V lost 0 bases to trimming and J lost 4 bases, with 9 bases between them. CDR3 residues: CASSLGQAPDTQYF. DNA for the CDR3: TGTGCCAGCAGCTTGGGACAGGCCCCAGATACGCAGTATTTT.

There are a few counts of this clonotype. The CDR3 bases are TGCGCCAGCAGCCAAGATCTGGAGGAAAAACTGTTTTTT. Its translation is CASSQDLEEKLFF. The J gene is TRBJ1-4, the V gene TRBV4-3; D is uncertain. The CDR3 runs 13 residues. Between the trimmed V and J ends, which lost 0 bases and 8 bases, there was a span of 7 bases. Germline V gene data show CDR1 as LGHNA and CDR2 as YSLEER.

At least ten counts were recorded for this clonotype. The V call is TRBV7-3, the J call TRBJ2-5; maybe TRBD2 (6 bases). Germline V gives CDR1 SGHTA, CDR2 FQGTGA. The CDR3 contains 12 residues. DNA for the CDR3: TGTTCCCAGCGGGCTAGCATGGAGACCCAGTACTTC. It codes for CSQRASMETQYF.

This clonotype has at least ten counts. The V and J genes are TRBV7-6 and TRBJ2-5, with TRBD2 matching 7 bases. V dropped 0 bases and J dropped 1; count of bases not matched to a gene: 5. CDR1 and CDR2 from the germline V gene are SGHVS and FNYEAQ. The CDR3 has 16 residues. CDR3 bases: TGTGCCAGCAGCTTAGCGTGGGAGGGCATCCAAGAGACCCAGTACTTC. This sequence encodes CASSLAWEGIQETQYF.